One sample yielded the 18 T cell receptor beta chains listed below, sequenced in a study of T cells in Graves' hyperthyroidism and ophthalmopathy. Amplification targeted TCR beta CDR3 regions from RNA transcripts. HTBI primers drove first-round RT-PCR of the TCR CDR3. MiXCR was run by TCRdb on the multiplex PCR reads, yielding one entry per CDR3 protein. The table records about 620,000 distinct CDR3 sequences, around 15% of them present only once. Sequences were obtained from blood. These receptors were obtained from a woman aged 30 to 39 with Graves' hyperthyroidism.

J is TRBJ2-2 and V is TRBV5-1; TRBD2 agrees at 7 bases. V dropped 6 bases and J dropped 10; count of bases not matched to a gene: 15. Germline lookup yields CDR1 SGHRS and CDR2 YFSETQ. The CDR3 runs 15 residues. CDR3: CASIDMGGGRPELFF. The CDR3 DNA is TGCGCCAGCATTGATATGGGCGGGGGACGGCCGGAGCTGTTTTTT.

Many counts were recorded for this clonotype. The chain uses TRBV24-1 and TRBJ2-3, with 7 bases aligning to TRBD1. Germline trimming cut 9 bases from V and 3 bases from J; bases unmatched to any gene: 5. CDR1 and CDR2 from the germline V gene are KGHDR and SFDVKD. The CDR3 is made up of 13 amino acids. The CDR3, as DNA: TGTGCCACCGGATCAGGGGGTACAGATACGCAGTATTTT. This translates into CATGSGGTDTQYF.

The V and J genes are TRBV6-1 and TRBJ1-6; 7 bases are a match to TRBD1. The germline V gene has CDR1 MNHNS and CDR2 SASEGT. Trimming cost V 10 bases and J 14 bases; bases outside gene matches: 17. The CDR3 length is 14 residues. The CDR3 is CATIKTGRRGSLHF. The CDR3 bases are TGTGCCACAATCAAGACAGGGCGTCGTGGATCCCTCCACTTT.

This clonotype has a count of ten or more. The CDR3 DNA sequence: TGTGCCAGCAGCGGGCGGCGCACAGATACGCAGTATTTT. Encoded protein: CASSGRRTDTQYF. The chain uses TRBV7-2 and TRBJ2-3; D not certain. The germline V and J ends were trimmed by 5 bases and 1 base, with 7 bases remaining between them. The germline V gene encodes CDR1 SGHTA and CDR2 FQGNSA. CDR3 length equals 13 residues. The variable domain in full, with the rest retrieved from reference TRBV7-2 and TRBJ2-3, is GAGVSQSPSNKVTEKGKDVELRCDPISGHTALYWYRQSLGQGLEFLIYFQGNSAPDKSGLPSDRFSAERTGGSVSTLTIQRTQQEDSAVYLCASSGRRTDTQYFGPGTRLTVL.

This clonotype has at least ten counts. J is TRBJ1-2 and V is TRBV28; TRBD1 aligns across 11 bases. The CDR3 has 15 amino acids. CDR1 MDHEN and CDR2 SYDVKM come from the germline V gene. After removal of 4 bases from V and 8 bases from J, the junction contained 9 bases not matched to a gene. The CDR3, as DNA: TGTGCCAGCAGTTCGCCGGGACAGGGGGTGTACGGCTACACCTTC. Its translation is CASSSPGQGVYGYTF.

This clonotype was counted ten times or more. The rearrangement joins TRBV6-5 to TRBJ1-1, with D uncertain. The length of the CDR3 is 13 residues. The V end was cut by 0 bases, the J end by 4 bases, with 6 bases between. CDR1 is MNHEY and CDR2 is SVGAGI in the germline V gene. The CDR3 is CASSYSRGTEAFF. The DNA for the CDR3 is TGTGCCAGCAGTTACTCGAGAGGCACTGAAGCTTTCTTT.

The chain combines TRBV6-2 or TRBV6-3 with TRBJ1-5, with D unclear. Per the germline V gene, CDR1 is MNHEY and CDR2 is SVGEGT. The CDR3 has 17 amino acids. The V gene lost 2 bases and the J gene lost 2 bases, with 16 bases spanning the gap. CDR3 loop: CASSYPPGRRGNQPQHF. The CDR3 DNA reads as TGTGCCAGCAGTTACCCCCCAGGCAGAAGGGGCAATCAGCCCCAGCATTTT.

In its sample, this clonotype was seen many times. The rearrangement uses TRBV7-9 and TRBJ2-7; D ambiguous. This CDR3 is built from 13 residues. The V and J ends lost 5 bases and 2 bases respectively, with 10 bases between them. CDR1 is SEHNR, CDR2 FQNEAQ, per germline (reference sequence). The CDR3 nucleotides read TGTGCCAGCAGCCCTTTTCGTGCCTACGAGCAGTACTTC. Residues: CASSPFRAYEQYF.

This clonotype was observed a single time. This sequence joins TRBV6-1 and TRBJ1-5, with D perhaps TRBD1 (6 bases). V lost 6 bases and J 11 bases, leaving 20 bases between the germline ends. Looked up from germline, CDR1 is MNHNS and CDR2 is SASEGT. CDR3 length: 14 residues. This CDR3 is CASSGGDMREAQHF. Here the CDR3 DNA reads TGTGCCAGCAGCGGGGGGGACATGCGTGAGGCCCAGCATTTT.

The J gene is TRBJ2-5, the V gene TRBV4-1, with a tentative D call TRBD2 (5 bases). This CDR3 comprises 14 residues. The germline V gene encodes CDR1 MGHRA and CDR2 YSYEKL. The germline V and J ends were trimmed by 4 bases and 7 bases, with 16 bases remaining between them. The CDR3 DNA is TGCGCCAGCAGCCCCGGGGAATCACGGGGGACCCAGTACTTC. It yields the protein CASSPGESRGTQYF.

The chain couples TRBV19 to TRBJ2-2; 11 nucleotides align to TRBD1. CDR1 is LNHDA, CDR2 SQIVND, per germline (reference sequence). V was clipped by 2 bases and J by 6 bases; unmatched bases: 8. The length of the CDR3 is 17 residues. This CDR3 reads CASSISGTGGSAGELFF. The CDR3 DNA is TGTGCCAGTAGTATATCCGGGACAGGGGGTTCAGCCGGGGAGCTGTTTTTT. The full variable domain, rest sourced from reference TRBV19 and TRBJ2-2, is DGGITQSPKYLFRKEGQNVTLSCEQNLNHDAMYWYRQDPGQGLRLIYYSQIVNDFQKGDIAEGYSVSREKKESFPLTVTSAQKNPTAFYLCASSISGTGGSAGELFFGEGSRLTVL.

A few counts support this clonotype. The chain has TRBV10-3 and TRBJ2-5; no definite D call. This CDR3 has 13 amino acids. V was shortened by 4 bases and J by 5 bases, with 11 bases between the two germline ends. Per the germline V gene, CDR1 is ENHRY and CDR2 is SYGVKD. CDR3 sequence (DNA): TGTGCCATCAGTGGAGGACCGTTTGAGACCCAGTACTTC. Translation gives CAISGGPFETQYF.

The rearrangement links TRBV9 to TRBJ2-7; D is unresolved. With 0 bases removed from V and 4 bases from J, the gap between germline ends came to 11 bases. CDR3 length: 14 residues. Germline CDR1 reads SGDLS; CDR2 reads YYNGEE. CDR3 protein: CASSVGDAPYEQYF. CDR3 DNA: TGTGCCAGCAGCGTAGGAGACGCACCTTACGAGCAGTACTTC.

V and J are TRBV20-1 and TRBJ1-1; 7 bases are shared with TRBD1. Trimming took 4 bases from V and 1 from J; bases not matched to a gene: 18. Germline V gene sequence: CDR1 DFQATT, CDR2 SNEGSKA (reference sequence). The CDR3 has 18 amino acids. The CDR3: CSANSVGQPRAWNTEAFF. The CDR3 coding sequence is TGCAGTGCTAATTCGGTGGGACAGCCAAGAGCCTGGAACACTGAAGCTTTCTTT.

Ten or more counts support this clonotype. The gene calls are TRBV6-1 and TRBJ1-1, with D possibly TRBD1 on 5 matching bases. V lost 5 bases and J lost 0, with 10 bases in between. In germline, CDR1 is MNHNS, CDR2 SASEGT. This CDR3 region has 14 residues. The CDR3 DNA sequence: TGTGCCAGCAGTTCGGGACCGATGAACACTGAAGCTTTCTTT. Its protein is CASSSGPMNTEAFF.

This clonotype was seen repeatedly, ten times or more. This chain's CDR3 is CASTKGLAGDEQYF. The CDR3 coding sequence is TGTGCCAGCACCAAAGGACTAGCGGGAGACGAGCAGTACTTC. The rearrangement joins TRBV12-3 or TRBV12-4 to TRBJ2-7; 13 bases map to TRBD2. V dropped 7 bases and J dropped 5; count of bases not matched to a gene: 5. The CDR3 has 14 residues.

Many counts were recorded for this clonotype. The J gene is TRBJ2-2, the V gene TRBV28; a possible D gene is TRBD1 (5 bases). Trimming pared 2 bases from V and 9 bases from J, leaving 13 bases between. Germline CDR1 is MDHEN and CDR2 is SYDVKM. There are 14 residues in the CDR3. The CDR3 sequence is CASSLRTLGRELFF. As DNA, the CDR3 is TGTGCCAGCAGTTTAAGGACCTTGGGGCGGGAGCTGTTTTTT.

This clonotype appeared many times. This chain joins TRBV2 and TRBJ2-2, with 13 bases fitting TRBD2. This CDR3 contains 16 residues. The V gene end was trimmed by 6 bases and the J gene end by 5 bases; junction bases not matched to a gene: 6. Per germline, CDR1 SNHLY and CDR2 FYNNEI. The CDR3 DNA is TGTGCCAGCAGGAGACTAGCGGGAGGCGGAACCGGGGAGCTGTTTTTT. This sequence encodes CASRRLAGGGTGELFF.